These T cell receptor beta chains were read from a single sample in a study of Ad26.COV2.S vaccination and SARS-CoV-2 variants. Assay: immunoSEQ multiplex PCR; the TCRdb copy retains only in-frame clones and omits some. Here the sample spans about 410,000 clones, around 89% being singletons. Sequenced here: peripheral blood, sampled in a trial of Ad26.COV2.S vaccine versus placebo. Receptors were obtained from a person between 18 and 65 years old who received the Ad26.COV2.S COVID-19 vaccine or a placebo. Each CDR3 is given with its conserved first and last residue. A D gene is named only where the DNA matches it firmly. The size of a clone is reported for some rows only, either as once, few or many, or as a class for expanded clones.

v_call,j_call,d_call,clone_size,cdr3_aa,cdr3_nt
TRBV30,TRBJ1-2,.,.,CAWSGDGQVYGYTF,TGTGCCTGGAGTGGGGACGGTCAAGTCTATGGCTACACCTTC
TRBV7-3,TRBJ2-7,.,.,CASSLTAGGHEQYF,TGTGCCAGCAGCTTAACGGCAGGGGGGCACGAGCAGTACTTC
TRBV28,TRBJ1-5,.,few,CASSFSQGYNQPQHF,TGTGCCAGCAGTTTTTCACAGGGTTACAATCAGCCCCAGCATTTT
TRBV30,TRBJ2-2,TRBD1,.,CAWRGTGYTGELFF,TGTGCCTGGAGGGGGACAGGCTACACCGGGGAGCTGTTTTTT
TRBV28,TRBJ2-3,.,.,CASSRASIGQYF,TGTGCCAGCAGCCGAGCATCGATTGGGCAGTATTTT
TRBV9,TRBJ2-3,.,.,CASSTGGYSTDTQYF,TGTGCCAGCAGCACAGGTGGCTACTCCACAGATACGCAGTATTTT
TRBV10-1,TRBJ2-5,.,.,CASSELGASLETQYF,TGCGCCAGCAGTGAGTTAGGGGCTAGTTTGGAGACCCAGTACTTC
TRBV28,TRBJ2-1,TRBD2,.,CASRLNSGRGTNEQFF,TGTGCCAGCAGATTAAATAGCGGGAGAGGGACCAATGAGCAGTTCTTC
TRBV7-2,TRBJ2-7,.,.,CASSYPSRDEQYF,TGTGCCAGCAGCTACCCCTCAAGGGACGAGCAGTACTTC
TRBV14,TRBJ2-7,TRBD1,.,CASSLDRGRWDEQYF,TGTGCCAGCAGTCTGGACAGGGGGCGCTGGGACGAGCAGTACTTC
TRBV10-1,TRBJ2-7,.,.,CASSRGGLDPEQYF,TGCGCCAGCAGTCGCGGAGGCCTTGACCCCGAGCAGTACTTC
TRBV5-1,TRBJ2-1,TRBD2,few,CASSLLAGSYNEQFF,TGCGCCAGCAGCTTACTAGCGGGATCTTACAATGAGCAGTTCTTC
TRBV10-1,TRBJ1-5,.,.,CASSESKPQHF,TGCGCCAGCAGTGAGTCCAAGCCCCAGCATTTT
TRBV6-5,TRBJ1-1,.,once,CASMERGISNTEAFF,TGTGCCAGCATGGAGCGGGGCATATCGAACACTGAAGCTTTCTTT
TRBV29-1,TRBJ2-7,.,once,CSVESQQGVHEQYF,TGCAGCGTTGAGAGTCAGCAGGGAGTCCACGAGCAGTACTTC
TRBV30,TRBJ2-7,.,.,CAWSSKDSLYF,TGTGCCTGGAGTTCCAAGGACAGCCTGTACTTC
TRBV4-2,TRBJ1-6,.,.,CASSQDWGGALHF,TGTGCCAGCAGCCAAGACTGGGGAGGGGCCCTCCACTTT
TRBV9,TRBJ1-2,TRBD1,.,CASSVEQGAYGYTF,TGTGCCAGCAGCGTAGAACAGGGGGCGTATGGCTACACCTTC
TRBV14,TRBJ1-1,TRBD1,.,CASSLTGGMNTEAFF,TGTGCCAGCAGCCTCACAGGGGGCATGAACACTGAAGCTTTCTTT
TRBV15,TRBJ1-1,.,few,CATSGPQMNTEAFF,TGTGCCACCAGCGGCCCGCAAATGAACACTGAAGCTTTCTTT
TRBV19,TRBJ2-1,TRBD2,.,CASSLAGSFGSYNEQFF,TGTGCCAGTAGTCTAGCGGGATCATTCGGCTCCTACAATGAGCAGTTCTTC
TRBV9,TRBJ2-3,TRBD2,.,CASSDGPGLVGTDTQYF,TGTGCCAGCAGCGACGGGCCGGGACTAGTGGGTACAGATACGCAGTATTTT
TRBV7-9,TRBJ2-1,.,.,CASSPNRGDYNEQFF,TGTGCCAGCAGCCCCAACCGGGGCGATTACAATGAGCAGTTCTTC
TRBV10-3,TRBJ2-7,.,.,CAISESNLYEQYF,TGTGCCATCAGTGAGTCGAATCTATACGAGCAGTACTTC
TRBV2,TRBJ2-1,TRBD2,.,CASRVAGGVHEQFF,TGTGCCAGCAGGGTAGCGGGAGGGGTCCATGAGCAGTTCTTC
TRBV7-2,TRBJ1-2,.,once,CASSLGRIYGYTF,TGTGCCAGCAGCTTAGGGCGGATCTATGGCTACACCTTC
TRBV19,TRBJ2-1,TRBD2,.,CASSIVWTSGSNEQFF,TGTGCCAGTAGTATAGTTTGGACTAGCGGGAGCAATGAGCAGTTCTTC
TRBV4-3,TRBJ1-2,TRBD1,.,CASSQDQGTGLYGYTF,TGCGCCAGCAGCCAAGACCAAGGGACAGGGCTATATGGCTACACCTTC
TRBV4-1,TRBJ2-1,TRBD2,.,CASSQVGLAGANEQFF,TGCGCCAGCAGCCAAGTGGGACTAGCGGGAGCAAATGAGCAGTTCTTC
TRBV5-1,TRBJ1-4,.,once,CASSLAGGPLEKLFF,TGCGCCAGCAGCTTGGCCGGAGGTCCGCTTGAAAAACTGTTTTTT
TRBV6-5,TRBJ2-7,.,.,CATRASYYEQYF,TGTGCCACCCGGGCTAGCTATTACGAGCAGTACTTC
TRBV6-5,TRBJ2-7,.,.,CASSLRAGWEEQYF,TGTGCCAGCAGTCTTCGGGCGGGTTGGGAGGAGCAGTACTTC
TRBV5-1,TRBJ1-2,.,.,CASSLERAYGYTF,TGCGCCAGCAGCTTGGAAAGAGCTTATGGCTACACCTTC
TRBV11-3,TRBJ2-5,.,.,CASSPAGQETQYF,TGTGCCAGCAGCCCCGCAGGGCAAGAGACCCAGTACTTC
TRBV14,TRBJ1-2,.,.,CASSQTRAAYGYTF,TGTGCCAGCAGCCAGACCCGGGCGGCCTATGGCTACACCTTC
TRBV19,TRBJ2-3,TRBD1,.,CARTGTGDVPTDTQYF,TGTGCCAGAACCGGGACAGGGGATGTCCCCACAGATACGCAGTATTTT
TRBV11-2,TRBJ2-1,TRBD2,.,CASNPGGGVNEQFF,TGTGCCAGCAACCCCGGGGGGGGTGTCAATGAGCAGTTCTTC
TRBV28,TRBJ2-3,TRBD2,.,CASSKGLAGGLTDTQYF,TGTGCCAGCAGTAAGGGACTAGCGGGAGGGTTGACAGATACGCAGTATTTT
TRBV6-5,TRBJ2-3,.,.,CASVAESTDTQYF,TGTGCCAGTGTAGCGGAAAGCACAGATACGCAGTATTTT
TRBV27,TRBJ1-2,.,.,CASSFARGLNYGYTF,TGTGCCAGCAGTTTCGCCAGGGGCCTTAACTATGGCTACACCTTC
TRBV24-1,TRBJ2-1,.,.,CATSDQVYNEQFF,TGTGCCACCAGTGACCAGGTCTACAATGAGCAGTTCTTC
TRBV20-1,TRBJ2-1,TRBD2,.,CSASKVLAGGEQFF,TGCAGTGCTAGTAAGGTTCTAGCGGGAGGTGAGCAGTTCTTC
TRBV7-9,TRBJ2-3,.,.,CASSFVSDTQYF,TGTGCCAGCAGCTTCGTTTCGGATACGCAGTATTTT
TRBV5-6,TRBJ2-3,.,.,CASSLANGMGTQYF,TGTGCCAGCAGCTTGGCCAACGGGATGGGTACGCAGTATTTT
TRBV5-6,TRBJ1-6,.,few,CASSFGSHNSPLHF,TGTGCCAGCAGCTTCGGCAGTCATAATTCACCCCTCCACTTT
TRBV28,TRBJ2-5,TRBD1,.,CASSPTGASRETQYF,TGTGCCAGCAGTCCGACAGGGGCATCAAGGGAGACCCAGTACTTC
TRBV16,TRBJ2-7,TRBD2,.,CASSQRWAGGYYEQYF,TGTGCCAGCAGCCAAAGGTGGGCGGGAGGCTACTACGAGCAGTACTTC